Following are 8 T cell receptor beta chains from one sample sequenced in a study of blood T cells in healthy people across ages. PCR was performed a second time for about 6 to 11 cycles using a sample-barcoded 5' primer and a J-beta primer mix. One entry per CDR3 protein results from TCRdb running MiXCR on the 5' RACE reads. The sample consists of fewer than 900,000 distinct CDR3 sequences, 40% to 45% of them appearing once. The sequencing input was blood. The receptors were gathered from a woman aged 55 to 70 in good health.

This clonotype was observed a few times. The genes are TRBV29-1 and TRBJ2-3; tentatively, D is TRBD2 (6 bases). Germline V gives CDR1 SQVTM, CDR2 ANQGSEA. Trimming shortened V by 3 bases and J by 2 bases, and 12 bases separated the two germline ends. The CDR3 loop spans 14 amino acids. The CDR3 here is CSVDRLGITDTQYF. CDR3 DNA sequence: TGCAGCGTTGATCGACTAGGCATCACAGATACGCAGTATTTT.

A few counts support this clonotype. The CDR3 sequence is CASSEVLNTGELFF. The CDR3, as DNA: TGTGCCAGCAGTGAAGTTCTCAACACCGGGGAGCTGTTTTTT. The chain combines TRBV2 with TRBJ2-2; D not resolved. The CDR3 covers 14 residues. Germline assignment: CDR1 SNHLY and CDR2 FYNNEI. Deletions cut 1 base from V and 2 bases from J, with 5 bases between.

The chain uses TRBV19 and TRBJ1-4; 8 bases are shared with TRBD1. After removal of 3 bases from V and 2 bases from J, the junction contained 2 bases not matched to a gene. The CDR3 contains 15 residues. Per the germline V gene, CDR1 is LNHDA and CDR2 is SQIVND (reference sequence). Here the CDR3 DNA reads TGTGCCAGTAGTATTGGACAGGGCACTAATGAAAAACTGTTTTTT. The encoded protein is CASSIGQGTNEKLFF. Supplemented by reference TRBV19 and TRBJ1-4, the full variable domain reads DGGITQSPKYLFRKEGQNVTLSCEQNLNHDAMYWYRQDPGQGLRLIYYSQIVNDFQKGDIAEGYSVSREKKESFPLTVTSAQKNPTAFYLCASSIGQGTNEKLFFGSGTQLSVL.

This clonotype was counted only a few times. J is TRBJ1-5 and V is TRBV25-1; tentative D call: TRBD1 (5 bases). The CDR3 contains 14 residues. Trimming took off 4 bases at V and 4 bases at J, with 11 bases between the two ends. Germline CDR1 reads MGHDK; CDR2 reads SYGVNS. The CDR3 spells CASSGGTVNQPQHF. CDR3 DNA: TGTGCCAGCAGTGGCGGGACCGTGAATCAGCCCCAGCATTTT.

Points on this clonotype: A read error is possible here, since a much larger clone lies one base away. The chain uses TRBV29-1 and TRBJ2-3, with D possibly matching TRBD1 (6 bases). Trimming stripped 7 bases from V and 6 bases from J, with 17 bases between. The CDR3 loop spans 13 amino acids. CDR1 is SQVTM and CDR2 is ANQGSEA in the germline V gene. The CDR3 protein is CSGQTGHLDTQYF. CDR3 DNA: TGCAGCGGTCAAACGGGACACCTGGATACGCAGTATTTT.

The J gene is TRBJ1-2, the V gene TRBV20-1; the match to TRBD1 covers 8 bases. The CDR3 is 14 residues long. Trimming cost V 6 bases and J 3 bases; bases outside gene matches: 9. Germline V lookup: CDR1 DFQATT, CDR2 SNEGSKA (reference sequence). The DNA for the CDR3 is TGCAGTGCAATCTCAGGGGGCGCGGACTATGGCTACACCTTC. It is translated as CSAISGGADYGYTF.

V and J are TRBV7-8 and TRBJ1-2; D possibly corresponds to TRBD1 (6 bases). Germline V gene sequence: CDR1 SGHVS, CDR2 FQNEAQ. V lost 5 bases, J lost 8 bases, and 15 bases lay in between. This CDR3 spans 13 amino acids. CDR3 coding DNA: TGTGCCAGCAGCGAACAGGGATTACGGGGCTACACCTTC. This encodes CASSEQGLRGYTF. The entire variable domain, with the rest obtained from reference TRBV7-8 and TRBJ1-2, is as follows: GAGVSQSPRYKVAKRGQDVALRCDPISGHVSLFWYQQALGQGPEFLTYFQNEAQLDKSGLPSDRFFAERPEGSVSTLKIQRTQQEDSAVYLCASSEQGLRGYTFGSGTRLTVV.

Here the CDR3 DNA reads TGTGCCAGCAGCGTCAGGGAAGGTTACACCTTC. Translated: CASSVREGYTF. The rearrangement links TRBV4-2 to TRBJ1-2; possible D gene TRBD1, 5 bases. Looked up from germline, CDR1 is LGHNA and CDR2 is YNFKEQ. V was shortened by 5 bases and J by 11 bases, with 12 bases between the two germline ends. The CDR3 is 11 amino acids.